These 7 T cell receptor beta chains share one sample of origin, sequenced in a study of blood T cell repertoires in COVID-19 (dated by TCRdb to 2018 to 2020). Libraries were made using the immunoSEQ multiplex PCR assay. TCRdb re-hosts the immuneACCESS table, in-frame sequences only. Its copies lack some clones; in the studies checked, an unresolved V gene accounts for under half of them, and the cause for the rest is not known. The sample table shows approximately 37,000 clones, and around 90% are seen once. The ten most abundant clones make up around a fifth of the sample. The sequencing sample was made of peripheral blood. All receptors come from a man aged 45-65 years with active COVID-19.

The V call is TRBV10-3, the J call TRBJ2-5; TRBD2 matches 9 bases. After removal of 9 bases from V and 2 bases from J, the junction contained 7 bases not matched to a gene. Germline V CDR1 and CDR2: ENHRY, SYGVKD. The CDR3 spans 14 residues. CDR3 bases: TGTGCCATTGGCGGGAGGGAAGGGCAAGAGACCCAGTACTTC. The encoded protein is CAIGGREGQETQYF.

This chain joins TRBV12-3 or TRBV12-4 and TRBJ2-3; D not resolved. Trimming took 3 bases from V and 4 from J, leaving 8 bases between them. The CDR3 is made up of 13 amino acids. The DNA of the CDR3 is TGTGCCAGCAGTTTGAGCGAGGCAGATACGCAGTATTTT. This encodes CASSLSEADTQYF.

The chain joins TRBV15 to TRBJ2-2, with 8 positions matching TRBD2. V lost 1 base to trimming and J lost 2 bases; unmatched junction nucleotides: 3. CDR3 length equals 16 residues. Germline-derived CDR1 and CDR2 are LNHNV and YYDKDF (reference sequence). DNA of the CDR3: TGTGCCACCAGCAGAGTTAGCGGGATAAACACCGGGGAGCTGTTTTTT. Its translation: CATSRVSGINTGELFF. Based on the CDR3 plus reference TRBV15 and TRBJ2-2, the full variable domain is DAMVIQNPRYQVTQFGKPVTLSCSQTLNHNVMYWYQQKSSQAPKLLFHYYDKDFNNEADTPDNFQSRRPNTSFCFLDIRSPGLGDTAMYLCATSRVSGINTGELFFGEGSRLTVL.

The rearrangement links TRBV6-2 or TRBV6-3 to TRBJ1-2, with D possibly matching TRBD1 (5 bases). Trimming left V 3 bases short and J 6 bases short, with 8 bases between. The germline gives CDR1 MNHEY, CDR2 SVGEGT. The CDR3 sequence is 12 residues long. CDR3 amino acids: CASSYQGHGYTF. CDR3 nucleotides: TGTGCCAGCAGTTATCAGGGTCATGGCTACACCTTC.

The V and J genes are TRBV28 and TRBJ2-5, with 8 bases matching TRBD1. The CDR3 totals 14 residues. V shed 4 bases, J shed 3 bases, and the junction held 4 bases outside the gene matches. Germline CDR1 and CDR2: MDHEN and SYDVKM. For the CDR3, the DNA is TGTGCCAGCAGTTCCCAGACAGGGGAAGAGACCCAGTACTTC. Amino acids: CASSSQTGEETQYF.

In this sample, this clone turned up a few times. The J gene is TRBJ1-2, the V gene TRBV7-9; 8 bases are a match to TRBD1. The CDR3 runs 16 residues. V shed 5 bases and J 0 bases; nucleotides not matched to a gene: 8. CDR1 and CDR2 (germline): SEHNR, FQNEAQ (reference sequence). The CDR3: CASSAIQGEANYGYTF. Written as DNA, the CDR3 is TGTGCCAGCAGCGCCATACAGGGGGAGGCTAACTATGGCTACACCTTC.

CDR3 residues: CASSYSTSSYNEQFF. CDR3 nucleotides: TGTGCCAGCAGTTACTCGACAAGCTCCTACAATGAGCAGTTCTTC. The chain couples TRBV6-2 or TRBV6-3 to TRBJ2-1; D uncertain. Germline V gene data show CDR1 as MNHEY and CDR2 as SVGEGT. Between the trimmed V and J ends, which lost 0 bases and 0 bases, there was a span of 6 bases. The CDR3 has 15 amino acids.